A single sample is the source of the 21 T cell receptor beta chains below, sequenced in a study of blood T cells in healthy people across ages. A J-beta primer mix and a sample-barcoded 5' primer were used in a second PCR of roughly 6 to 12 cycles. In TCRdb, the 5' RACE reads were re-called with MiXCR into one record per CDR3 protein. The data contain roughly 800,000 distinct CDR3 sequences, roughly 64% of them singletons. The sample was blood. The receptor source for this set is a man under 40 in good health.

This chain's CDR3 is CASSELGPGARDDNEQFF. Here the CDR3 DNA reads TGTGCCAGCAGTGAGCTAGGTCCGGGGGCGAGGGATGACAATGAGCAGTTCTTC. This rearrangement joins TRBV6-1 to TRBJ2-1; D tentatively fits TRBD1 or TRBD2 (6 bases each). Germline CDR1 is MNHNS and CDR2 is SASEGT. The CDR3 totals 18 residues. Trimming shortened V by 3 bases and J by 5 bases, and 23 bases separated the two germline ends.

For this clonotype: A much larger clone lies one base from this, so it may be a read error. This chain uses TRBV29-1 with TRBJ2-1; D is uncertain. The last part of the DNA fits TRBJ2-7 better; the J call may be wrong. CDR3 length: 15 amino acids. The germline gives CDR1 SQVTM, CDR2 ANQGSEA. The CDR3 reads CSVGPFAPAYNEQYF. The CDR3 region has the DNA TGCAGCGTTGGACCTTTCGCACCGGCCTACAATGAGCAGTACTTC.

This clonotype was recorded once. V is TRBV7-6 and J is TRBJ2-4; D not certain. Germline assignment: CDR1 SGHVS and CDR2 FNYEAQ. This CDR3 has 15 amino acids. V gave up 2 bases and J gave up 1 base, with 9 bases separating them. The CDR3 DNA sequence: TGTGCCAGCAGCTTAACAGACACGGCCAAAAACATTCAGTACTTC. Translated: CASSLTDTAKNIQYF.

The genes are TRBV6-2 or TRBV6-3 and TRBJ1-5, with D tentatively TRBD1 (5 bases). The V and J ends lost 5 bases and 7 bases respectively, with 15 bases between them. This CDR3 has 14 amino acids. The germline gives CDR1 MNHEY, CDR2 SVGEGT. The CDR3 DNA follows: TGTGCCAGCAGTACCCAGGGACCCGGCCAGCCCCAGCATTTT. Encoded protein: CASSTQGPGQPQHF.

In its sample, this clonotype was seen once. In nucleotides, the CDR3 is TGTGCCAGCACTTATTGGACAGGGAATTACTACGAGCAGTACTTC. Amino acids: CASTYWTGNYYEQYF. The gene calls are TRBV6-1 and TRBJ2-5; 8 positions match TRBD1. The DNA end lines up better with TRBJ2-7; the J call may be wrong. Germline CDR1 reads MNHNS; CDR2 reads SASEGT. The CDR3 has 15 amino acids.

The chain's CDR3 is CAIYRRLIYQPQHF. The CDR3, as DNA: TGCGCCATCTATAGACGGCTAATATATCAGCCCCAGCATTTT. The genes are TRBV23-1 and TRBJ1-5; unclear D gene. TRBV23-1 falls under the ORF class, with uncertain function. The V end lost 10 bases, the J end lost 5 bases, and 18 bases lay between the germline ends. The length of the CDR3 is 14 residues.

Ten or more counts support this clonotype. This chain joins TRBV29-1 and TRBJ2-7, with 9 bases that match TRBD1. Looked up from germline, CDR1 is SQVTM and CDR2 is ANQGSEA. With V trimmed by 4 bases and J by 9 bases, 10 bases remained unmatched. The CDR3 consists of 13 residues. The CDR3 nucleotides are TGCAGCGTTGCCCCGGGACAGGGCGTTCGGCAGTACTTC. This sequence encodes CSVAPGQGVRQYF.

The J gene is TRBJ2-7, the V gene TRBV7-8, with D hard to call. The CDR3 contains 15 residues. Germline V gene lookup returns CDR1 SGHVS and CDR2 FQNEAQ. Trimming pared 5 bases from V and 0 bases from J, leaving 14 bases between. CDR3 DNA: TGTGCCAGCAGCGGGGAAACCTCTTACTCCTACGAGCAGTACTTC. Residues: CASSGETSYSYEQYF.

This clonotype turned up a few times. The chain carries TRBV27 and TRBJ2-7; D remains unclear. The CDR3 has 13 residues. Looked up from germline, CDR1 is MNHEY and CDR2 is SMNVEV (reference sequence). V lost 2 bases to trimming and J lost 9 bases, with 14 bases between them. In nucleotides, the CDR3 is TGTGCCAGCAGTTTACGGTCCTACCTAGGGCAGTACTTC. This translates into CASSLRSYLGQYF.

As DNA, the CDR3 is TGCAGCGTTGTGGAAGACTATGGCTACACCTTC. It yields the protein CSVVEDYGYTF. This chain links TRBV29-1 with TRBJ1-2; D remains unclear. V lost 4 bases and J lost 3, with 6 bases in between. The CDR3 length is 11 residues. Germline assignment: CDR1 SQVTM and CDR2 ANQGSEA.

This chain connects TRBV20-1 to TRBJ2-3; D possibly matches TRBD1 or TRBD2 (5 bases each). V was shortened by 4 bases and J by 2 bases, with 13 bases between the two germline ends. The length of the CDR3 is 14 residues. The germline gives CDR1 DFQATT, CDR2 SNEGSKA (reference sequence). The CDR3 nucleotides read TGCAGTGCTATTCGTGGGACCCCCACAGATACGCAGTATTTT. Protein sequence: CSAIRGTPTDTQYF.

This chain joins TRBV12-3 or TRBV12-4 and TRBJ2-1; 7 bases map to TRBD1. CDR3 length: 16 amino acids. V trimming: 5 bases; J trimming: 5 bases; junction bases outside the gene matches: 12. CDR3 protein: CASSQRNRGADNEQFF. DNA for the CDR3: TGTGCCAGCAGTCAACGAAACAGGGGTGCGGACAATGAGCAGTTCTTC.

The V and J genes are TRBV5-5 and TRBJ2-7; D gene ambiguous. The germline gives CDR1 SGHKS, CDR2 YYEKEE (reference sequence). V gave up 3 bases and J gave up 5 bases, with 15 bases separating them. The CDR3 covers 14 residues. CDR3 nucleotides: TGTGCCAGCAGCTCCGAACAGATTTTTCACGAGCAGTACTTC. The encoded protein is CASSSEQIFHEQYF.

This clonotype has only a few counts. This sequence joins TRBV9 and TRBJ1-2; no reliable D call. Between the trimmed V and J ends, which lost 3 bases and 6 bases, there was a span of 9 bases. CDR3 size: 12 residues. Germline values: CDR1 SGDLS, CDR2 YYNGEE. CDR3 coding DNA: TGTGCCAGCAGCGGGGAAGTAAATGGCTACACCTTC. It is translated as CASSGEVNGYTF.

J is TRBJ2-6 and V is TRBV9; TRBD1 matches 7 bases. Per germline, CDR1 SGDLS and CDR2 YYNGEE. V lost 6 bases to trimming and J lost 0 bases; unmatched junction nucleotides: 15. This CDR3 is 19 amino acids long. DNA for the CDR3: TGTGCCAGCAACCACCCGGGAAGGACAGGCCTCTCTGGGGCCAACGTCCTGACTTTC. Translating it yields CASNHPGRTGLSGANVLTF.

V usage is TRBV9 and J usage is TRBJ2-7; D gene ambiguous. V lost 0 bases and J lost 2, with 9 bases in between. The CDR3 has 14 amino acids. Germline CDR1 is SGDLS and CDR2 is YYNGEE. This chain's CDR3 is CASSVGLGPYEQYF. The CDR3 DNA is TGTGCCAGCAGCGTAGGGCTAGGGCCCTACGAGCAGTACTTC.

This sequence joins TRBV11-2 and TRBJ2-3, with a tentative D call TRBD1 (6 bases). V lost 4 bases, J lost 14 bases, and 16 bases lay in between. Germline V lookup: CDR1 SGHAT, CDR2 FQNNGV. The CDR3 is 12 residues long. CDR3 nucleotide sequence: TGTGCCAGCAGCTATCCGGGACAAGATCCGTATTTT. Translation gives CASSYPGQDPYF.

This chain links TRBV20-1 with TRBJ2-3; TRBD2 might be the D (6 bases). V was clipped by 1 base and J by 2 bases, with 25 bases between them. CDR1 is DFQATT, CDR2 SNEGSKA, per germline (reference sequence). The CDR3 length is 19 residues. CDR3 DNA: TGCAGTGCTAGAGGTCGAAGTCGGTCGGACTATACTTACACAGATACGCAGTATTTT. Translating it yields CSARGRSRSDYTYTDTQYF.

As regards this clonotype: Sequence at one end of the junction differs from germline and may be a read error. The chain links TRBV7-8 to TRBJ2-7, with 13 bases fitting TRBD2. Germline V gives CDR1 SGHVS, CDR2 FQNEAQ. CDR3 size: 16 residues. CDR3 in DNA: TGTGCCAGCAGCACTAGCGGGAGGGCTCTTGTGGACGAGCGGTACTTC. It encodes CASSTSGRALVDERYF.

The rearrangement links TRBV28 to TRBJ2-4; 9 bases align to TRBD2. The closer fit of TRBJ2-7 to the DNA end suggests the J call may be wrong. CDR1 is MDHEN, CDR2 SYDVKM, per germline. The CDR3 spans 14 residues. The CDR3 coding sequence is TGTGCCAGCAGTTTAACGGCGGGAGGGGGCGAGCAGTACTTC. Translation: CASSLTAGGGEQYF.

The rearrangement joins TRBV21-1 to TRBJ2-4; the D call of TRBD1 is as the table states it, not checked on the DNA. The DNA end lines up better with TRBJ2-7; the J call may be wrong. TRBV21-1 is noted as a pseudogene. The CDR3 covers 23 residues. The chain's CDR3 is CASSKEDRVVSGRIPRTSGEQYF. In DNA form, the CDR3 reads TGTGCCAGCAGCAAAGAAGACCGAGTCGTGTCAGGGAGGATTCCCCGGACCTCCGGCGAGCAGTACTTC.